This T cell receptor beta chain was obtained from a study of T cell repertoires in cytomegalovirus infection. This clonotype was detected ten times or more. Its antigen is unidentified. Trimming shortened V by 0 bases and J by 5 bases, and 14 bases separated the two germline ends. This CDR3 has 16 residues. Germline V lookup: CDR1 LGHNT, CDR2 FRNRAP. MiXCR, applied by TCRdb to the reads, yields one record per CDR3 protein. The sample contains 450,000 to 600,000 distinct CDR3 sequences, around 30% of which appear only once. Findings and caveats of the study: The study found HLA-C-restricted CMV-specific TCR beta clonotypes dominating the ex vivo response.

Sequenced here: cultured PBMCs, sampled from culture after CMV antigen stimulation. V usage is TRBV12-5 and J usage is TRBJ2-1; D is unclear. The sequence derives from a human donor in good health (CMV status not recorded). Some clones in this sample may be carry-over from other donors' samples. The DNA of the CDR3 is TGTGCTAGTGGTTTGGTACCCTCCAGCCGGGACAATGAGCAGTTCTTC. Amino acids: CASGLVPSSRDNEQFF.